Here is one TCR beta chain with its context. This clone came up a few times. The specificity of this receptor is unknown. Base qualities were left out, and no much larger clone turns up one base away. The cohort consisted of some 670 healthy bone marrow donors. At the time of sampling, all cohort members were nominally healthy, though unrecorded immune exposures were likely present. The donor tested CMV seropositive and was one of the 289 seropositive cohort members. Every donor gave a peripheral blood sample, and the peripheral blood mononuclear cells from that sample were used for TCR beta sequencing. The Qiagen DNeasy Blood Extraction Kit was used to extract genomic DNA from the blood cell samples. Trimming removed 0 bases from V and 6 bases from J; the gene matches leave 2 bases unexplained. The CDR3 runs 15 amino acids, cysteine and phenylalanine included. Only CDR3 DNA remains: 45 bases, in frame from the first base. The germline V gene (reference sequence) sets CDR1 to SGHNT and CDR2 to YYREEE.

These data belong to a study of cytomegalovirus exposure and HLA in healthy donors (dated by TCRdb to about 2017). About the investigation overall: In an earlier analysis of some 610 of the donors, 276 Gb of sequence data and some 100 million unique TCR beta sequences from about 179 million T cells were reported. Roughly 300 gigabases of sequencing data and roughly 81 million unique TCR sequences made up an early release that covered about 640 HLA-typed donors. The genetic ancestry cluster associated with self-reported Caucasian donors included around 76% of the 398 genotyped donors. The study aimed to test whether cataloging public T cell receptors could reveal signatures of past pathogen exposure. The T cell repertoires of about 700 subjects were profiled by immunosequencing and related to cytomegalovirus serostatus. A separate validation cohort of 90 to 150 different subjects was used in addition to the roughly 670-subject first cohort. To predict cytomegalovirus infection status, the study combined high-throughput TCR immunosequencing, statistical association of individual TCRs with disease status, and machine learning. A later analysis re-analyzed previously published TCR beta repertoires from roughly 690 donors and added high-resolution HLA genotyping to study TCR occurrence patterns. Rather than using new phenotypic data, the later analysis identified candidate immune exposures from TCR beta sequences and from how often those sequences occurred across donors. An earlier analysis of approximately 580 of the donors used high-throughput TCR beta sequencing to judge whether each TCR beta V gene segment behaved as functional or pseudogenic. Alongside the repertoire data, information on donor age, sex, ethnicity and CMV serostatus was compiled. A later genetic analysis used genome-wide SNP genotypes for about 55% of the 666 donors, treating that subset as a discovery cohort. All discovery cohort repertoires had been generated using a single sequencing platform. HLA typing covered class I and class II loci at four-digit resolution. Typing coverage differed by locus: A, B, C, DRB1 and DQB1 were typed in roughly 620-640 donors, DQA1 in 500 to 550, DPA1 in around 610, and DPB1 in just under 480. A handful of DR-DQ haplotypes were handled as single units for association and clustering because linkage in the cohort was strong. Among 398 genotyped donors of the cohort, an average of roughly 240,000 unique TCR beta nucleotide sequences were sequenced per donor, around 18% of them non-productive.

Libraries came from the immunoSEQ multiplex PCR assay. For the multiplex PCR, a mixture combining 60 forward primers for TCR Vbeta segments and 13 reverse primers for TCR Jbeta segments was used. The CDR3 region of rearranged TCR beta genes was amplified from genomic DNA by a multiplex PCR assay. Amplified TCR beta libraries were sequenced as 87-base-pair reads on the Illumina HiSeq System. From the authors' description of their analysis: In a later analysis, tens of millions of unique TCR beta chains were counted across the 650 to 700 repertoires, and roughly 10 million of these chains were shared by at least two donors. Raw reads were error-corrected and collapsed into unique sequences with a nearest-neighbor algorithm that merged closely related sequences to remove PCR and sequencing errors. V, D and J gene segments were assigned by aligning CDR3 sequences to IMGT reference sequences. For a sequence to be retained, a match of at least six nucleotides was required to both a V gene segment and a J gene segment. Rearrangements were classified as productive when the CDR3 lacked stop codons and remained in frame with V and J, and all other rearrangements were classified as non-productive. Following IMGT convention, CDR3 was defined as the stretch from the second conserved V-encoded cysteine up to the conserved J-encoded phenylalanine. Sequences without an unambiguous match to a single V gene segment were excluded from the earlier analysis of several hundred of the donors. In an earlier analysis of 587 of the donors, a V segment was called functional when productive rearrangements were above 56.7%, and segregating when the standard deviation between donors exceeded 5%. To diagnose cytomegalovirus status from the catalog of TCR beta chain sequences, a statistical classification framework was built. A later analysis assigned V and J genes by comparing TCR nucleotide sequences with IMGT/GENE-DB human TR gene sequences. The TCRdist pipeline was used in a later analysis to assign CDR3 sequences and most-parsimonious VDJ recombination scenarios. A later analysis defined each TCR beta chain by its CDR3 amino acid sequence plus V-gene family, and excluded reads lacking a unique V-gene family. In a later analysis, 450 to 600 highly shared, low-generation-probability nucleotide sequences were removed to address suspected cross-contamination and a sequencing artifact. In a later analysis, a clonal expansion index was calculated for each public chain from normalized within-repertoire ranks of inferred template counts. In a later analysis, generation probabilities were computed with a VDJ recombination model fitted to out-of-frame rearrangements, and the resulting probabilities were checked against IGoR. Hypergeometric tests were used in a later analysis to score TCR-TCR, TCR-HLA and TCR-CMV co-occurrence, with a repertoire-size bias correction applied to the TCR pairs. False discovery rates were estimated in a later analysis by permuting HLA or CMV assignments 20 times. In a later analysis, co-occurring TCRs were grouped with DBSCAN, and TCRdist sequence similarity was added when clustering was performed within HLA-allele-positive subsets. Repertoires with fewer than 30,000 or more than 120,000 public chains were left out of co-occurrence clustering, as were about 5 repertoires with anomalous nucleotide sharing. The table was pulled from immuneACCESS by TCRdb, which kept in-frame rearrangements only. Such tables lose some clones; where checked, under half of the loss comes from unresolved V genes, and the rest has no known cause. The D gene and trimming were derived from the DNA, and the V and J assignments and clone size from that table. In all, the sample holds 35,000 to 45,000 clones, and approximately 57% of those were seen once. The ten largest clones take up approximately 12% of the sample.

Overall study results and their limits: Several of the top co-occurrence clusters appeared to be linked to parvovirus B19, influenza, CMV and Epstein-Barr virus, according to a later analysis. In both the original and validation cohorts, the classifier was reported to diagnose cytomegalovirus status with high specificity and sensitivity. Because HLA typing was unavailable for some donors at each locus, only the typed subset was used in association tests. Some IMGT-functional V segments, including TRBV6-2 and TRBV6-3, could not be told apart with the 87-base-pair reads, so those segments were excluded. In a later analysis, some 17,000 TCR beta sequences were associated with specific HLA alleles at a false discovery rate of 0.05. A group of highly shared sequence variants was considered likely to be a technical artifact of the sequencing pipeline. In a later analysis, HLA-associated TCR beta chains showed more clonal expansion and lower generation probabilities than non-associated chains that were equally common. A further reported finding was that TCR beta sequences accurately predicted the HLA-A and HLA-B alleles for most subjects in the first cohort. A later genetic analysis reported fewer N-insertions in productive TCRs among donors in an Asian-associated ancestry cluster than the 666-donor mean. The study listed 164 TCR beta chains as associated with cytomegalovirus. When HLA alleles, especially DR and DQ, strongly co-occurred, attributing TCR associations to individual alleles was difficult. Linkage disequilibrium might explain the correlated functional status among segregating V segments, but an unknown experimental factor could not be ruled out. V-gene and J-gene trimming of TCR beta chains was associated with a missense DCLRE1C variant in a later genetic analysis, and the association was replicated in an independent cohort. For the cohort, immune exposure information was limited to CMV serostatus. Only TCR beta chains were sequenced in this cohort, and the absence of alpha or paired-chain data limited detectable features. The authors suggested that the approach could potentially be generalized to other disease states and immunological phenotypes. In an earlier analysis of more than 500 of the donors, most TCR beta V segments appeared in productive rearrangements about 90% or about 30% of the time, broadly matching IMGT annotations. Roughly uniform sequencing depth across donors was assumed in presence/absence analyses, although this assumption may not hold. In vitro tests confirmed that a few of the cytomegalovirus-associated TCR beta chains recognize cytomegalovirus antigens. While some public TCRs were present in many individuals, most TCR sequences turned up only very rarely across donors. According to a later analysis, TCR association rates differed among HLA loci, with DRB1 alleles showing the most associated TCRs and HLA-C alleles showing the fewest. According to a later analysis, most CMV-associated TCR beta chains appeared to be HLA-restricted, and the HLA associations seemed to be driven largely by CMV exposure. The earlier analysis of 450 to 700 of the donors excluded some 16 rarely observed V segments, including chromosome 9 orphons, because counts were too low.

The specimen sequenced was PBMCs. The origin of this receptor is a man in his 60s in good health and CMV-seropositive. The chain is assembled from TRBV5-4 and TRBJ2-1, and TRBD2 aligns with 11 junction nucleotides. The DNA is as follows: TGTGCCAGCAGCTTGGAGCTAGCGGGAGGCAATGAGCAGTTCTTC. This codes for CASSLELAGGNEQFF.